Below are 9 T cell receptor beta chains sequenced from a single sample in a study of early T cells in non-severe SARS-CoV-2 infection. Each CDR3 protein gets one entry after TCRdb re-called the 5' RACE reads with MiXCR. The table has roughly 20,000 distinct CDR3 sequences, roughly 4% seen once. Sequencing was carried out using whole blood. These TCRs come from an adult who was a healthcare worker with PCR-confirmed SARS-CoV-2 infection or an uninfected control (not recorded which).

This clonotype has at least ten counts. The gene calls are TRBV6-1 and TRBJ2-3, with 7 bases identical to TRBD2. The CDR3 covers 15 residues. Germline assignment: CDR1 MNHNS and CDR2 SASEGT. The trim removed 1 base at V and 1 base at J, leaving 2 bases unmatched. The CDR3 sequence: CASSEVGGGTDTQYF. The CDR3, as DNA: TGTGCCAGCAGTGAAGTGGGGGGGGGCACAGATACGCAGTATTTT.

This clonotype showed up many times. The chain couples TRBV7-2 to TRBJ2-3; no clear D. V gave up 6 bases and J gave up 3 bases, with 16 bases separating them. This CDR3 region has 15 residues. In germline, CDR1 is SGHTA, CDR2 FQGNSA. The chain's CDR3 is CASSLGVKATDTQYF. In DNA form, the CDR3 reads TGTGCCAGCAGTCTTGGGGTTAAAGCGACAGATACGCAGTATTTT.

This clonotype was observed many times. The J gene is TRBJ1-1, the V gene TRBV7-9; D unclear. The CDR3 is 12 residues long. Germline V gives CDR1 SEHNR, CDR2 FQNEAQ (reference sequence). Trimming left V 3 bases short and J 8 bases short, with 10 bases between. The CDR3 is CASSLGRVEAFF. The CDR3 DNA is TGTGCCAGCAGCTTGGGTAGGGTAGAAGCTTTCTTT.

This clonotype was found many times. The CDR3 region is CASSNPGLAMGTQYF. Here the CDR3 DNA reads TGCGCCAGCAGCAACCCGGGACTAGCGATGGGGACCCAGTACTTC. V and J are TRBV4-1 and TRBJ2-5; 10 bases match TRBD2. The V and J ends lost 5 bases and 7 bases, in that order; junction bases with no gene match: 10. Germline values: CDR1 MGHRA, CDR2 YSYEKL. CDR3 size: 15 residues.

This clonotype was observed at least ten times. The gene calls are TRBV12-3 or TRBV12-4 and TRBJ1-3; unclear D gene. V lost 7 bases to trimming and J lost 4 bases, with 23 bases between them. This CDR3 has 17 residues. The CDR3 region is CASTTRLELSPGNTIYF. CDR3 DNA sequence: TGTGCCAGCACCACCAGGCTCGAGCTTAGTCCGGGAAACACCATATATTTT.

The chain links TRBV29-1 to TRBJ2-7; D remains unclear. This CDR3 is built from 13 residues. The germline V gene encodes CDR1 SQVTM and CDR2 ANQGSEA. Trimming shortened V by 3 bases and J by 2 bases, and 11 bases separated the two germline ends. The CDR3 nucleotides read TGCAGCGTTGAGACGACTGAAACCTACGAGCAGTACTTC. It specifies CSVETTETYEQYF.

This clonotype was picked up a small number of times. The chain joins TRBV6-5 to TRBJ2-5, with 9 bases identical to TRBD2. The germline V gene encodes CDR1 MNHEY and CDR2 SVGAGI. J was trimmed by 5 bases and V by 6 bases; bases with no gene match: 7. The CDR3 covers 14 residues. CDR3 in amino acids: CASRSGGLGETQYF. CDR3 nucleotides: TGTGCCAGCAGGAGCGGGGGGCTCGGGGAGACCCAGTACTTC.

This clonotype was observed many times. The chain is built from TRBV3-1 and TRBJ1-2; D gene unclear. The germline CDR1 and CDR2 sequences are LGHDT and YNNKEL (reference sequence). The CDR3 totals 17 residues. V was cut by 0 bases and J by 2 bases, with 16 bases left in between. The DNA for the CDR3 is TGTGCCAGCAGCCAAGAAAGACCGGCTTCGGGCAACTATGGCTACACCTTC. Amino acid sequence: CASSQERPASGNYGYTF.

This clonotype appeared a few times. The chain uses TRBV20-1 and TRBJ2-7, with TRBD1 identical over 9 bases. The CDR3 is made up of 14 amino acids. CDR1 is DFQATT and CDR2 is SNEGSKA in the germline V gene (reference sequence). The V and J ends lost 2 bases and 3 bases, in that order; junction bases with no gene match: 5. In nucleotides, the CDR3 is TGCAGTGCTAGACTTAAGGGACAGGGCTACGAGCAGTACTTC. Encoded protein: CSARLKGQGYEQYF.